This entry features one T cell receptor (beta chain) sequence. The entry originates in a study of blood T cell repertoires in COVID-19. On the study more broadly: Italy, Spain and the United States were the sources of the convalescent and acute COVID-19 samples. From T cells, B-cell-depleted T cells, or PBMCs came the material, which was cDNA or gDNA.

V lost 3 bases and J lost 0, with 11 bases in between. Germline-derived CDR1 and CDR2 are MDHEN and SYDVKM. CDR3 size: 15 residues. Methods used by the authors: Estimation of nucleated cell counts was performed using reference gene primer amplification. Sequencing was performed with immunoSEQ multiplex PCR; in TCRdb, only in-frame clones are kept and a portion is missing. That table furnishes V, J and clone size, whereas the DNA furnished D and trimming. The sample has roughly 200,000 clones, roughly 85% seen once. Material for sequencing was peripheral blood. The TCR comes from a woman between 55 and 75 years old with acute or convalescent COVID-19. The genes are TRBV28 and TRBJ1-1; D not resolved. CDR3 nucleotide sequence: TGTGCCAGCAGTTTCGTTCTACCTATGAACACTGAAGCTTTCTTT. This gives the protein CASSFVLPMNTEAFF.